The rows below give T cell receptor beta chains drawn from one sample of a study of blood T cell repertoires in COVID-19. Libraries were prepared by immunoSEQ multiplex PCR; TCRdb keeps only in-frame clonotypes and omits some of them. Found here are under 400,000 clones, about nine tenths of them singletons; the top ten hold under 5%. Sequenced material: peripheral blood. The source is a woman aged 60-75 years with COVID-19, enrolled during active disease. Each CDR3 is given with its conserved first and last residue. A D gene is named only where the DNA matches it firmly. Rows give clone size only sometimes, using once, few, many, or a class for an expanded clone.

D: NA; size: NA; J: TRBJ1-4; length: 15; V: TRBV7-2; CDR3: CASSLGGGAYEKLFF; DNA: TGTGCCAGCAGCTTGGGAGGGGGGGCGTATGAAAAACTGTTTTTT
D: NA; size: NA; J: TRBJ2-2; length: 17; V: TRBV19; CDR3: CATAGNTWFANTGELFF; DNA: TGTGCCACCGCCGGGAACACCTGGTTCGCGAACACCGGGGAGCTGTTTTTT
D: NA; size: NA; J: TRBJ2-5; length: 14; V: TRBV27; CDR3: CASSSGGSGETQYF; DNA: TGTGCCAGCAGTTCCGGTGGTAGCGGAGAGACCCAGTACTTC
D: TRBD2; size: NA; J: TRBJ2-1; length: 15; V: TRBV5-6; CDR3: CASSVLAGAYNEQFF; DNA: TGTGCCAGCAGCGTACTAGCGGGGGCCTACAATGAGCAGTTCTTC
D: TRBD1; size: once; J: TRBJ1-2; length: 15; V: TRBV19; CDR3: CASNTVRQGNYGYTF; DNA: TGTGCCAGCAACACCGTCAGACAGGGGAACTATGGCTACACCTTC
D: TRBD1; size: NA; J: TRBJ2-7; length: 14; V: TRBV19; CDR3: CASSKTGVRYEQYF; DNA: TGTGCCAGTAGTAAGACAGGGGTGCGCTACGAGCAGTACTTC
D: NA; size: NA; J: TRBJ1-5; length: 13; V: TRBV19; CDR3: CASTDWGGQPQHF; DNA: TGTGCCAGTACCGACTGGGGGGGGCAGCCCCAGCATTTT
D: NA; size: NA; J: TRBJ2-2; length: 15; V: TRBV18; CDR3: CASSPSQGRTGELFF; DNA: TGTGCCAGCTCACCCAGTCAAGGGAGGACCGGGGAGCTGTTTTTT
D: TRBD2; size: once; J: TRBJ2-3; length: 17; V: TRBV11-2; CDR3: CASSFLSSGGPKDTQYF; DNA: TGTGCCAGCAGCTTTTTATCCTCGGGGGGGCCGAAAGATACGCAGTATTTT
D: NA; size: NA; J: TRBJ2-7; length: 14; V: TRBV5-5; CDR3: CASSLANRAHEQYF; DNA: TGTGCCAGCAGCTTGGCAAACAGGGCCCACGAGCAGTACTTC
D: NA; size: NA; J: TRBJ1-4; length: 15; V: TRBV28; CDR3: CASSYISATNEKLFF; DNA: TGTGCCAGCAGTTATATCAGCGCAACTAATGAAAAACTGTTTTTT
D: TRBD1; size: NA; J: TRBJ1-3; length: 16; V: TRBV7-9; CDR3: CASSPGTGLVGNTIYF; DNA: TGTGCCAGCAGCCCCGGGACAGGCCTCGTTGGAAACACCATATATTTT
D: TRBD2; size: NA; J: TRBJ2-3; length: 16; V: TRBV19; CDR3: CASSDPSGTSTDTQYF; DNA: TGTGCCAGTAGTGATCCTAGCGGGACTAGCACAGATACGCAGTATTTT
D: NA; size: NA; J: TRBJ1-5; length: 15; V: TRBV28; CDR3: CASSSPQAGNQPQHF; DNA: TGTGCCAGCAGTTCCCCGCAGGCAGGGAATCAGCCCCAGCATTTT
D: NA; size: NA; J: TRBJ2-7; length: 14; V: TRBV18; CDR3: CASSPFRDSYEQYF; DNA: TGTGCCAGCTCACCATTCCGGGACTCCTACGAGCAGTACTTC
D: TRBD1; size: NA; J: TRBJ2-7; length: 14; V: TRBV3-1/TRBV3-2; CDR3: CASSHSHGTGGFYF; DNA: TGTGCCAGCAGCCATTCCCACGGGACAGGGGGCTTCTACTTC